The source of this TCR beta chain is a study of shared clonotypes between healthy human individuals. The CDR3 extends over 15 amino acids. Germline values: CDR1 SGDLS, CDR2 YYNGEE. V was shortened by 3 bases and J by 2 bases, with 14 bases between the two germline ends. TCRdb keeps only in-frame clones here, not all; method: immunoSEQ multiplex PCR. The sample lists nearly 2 million clones, about 95% occurring once. CD8 cells classed as naive were CD45RO-negative and positively selected for CCR7, excluding terminally differentiated effector memory CD45RA+ cells. The healthy adult donors were HIV-negative and reported no recent acute infections or vaccinations.

The chain employs TRBV9 and TRBJ2-5, with a possible D match to TRBD1 (5 bases). The material sequenced was naive CD8+ T cells sorted from blood. The sequence derives from a man aged 18 to 30 in good health. For the CDR3, the DNA is TGTGCCAGCAGCGCGAACCCCAGGGTTCAAGAGACCCAGTACTTC. This encodes CASSANPRVQETQYF.